Shown below are 14 T cell receptor beta chains from a single sample sequenced in a study of Graves' ophthalmopathy and Graves' hyperthyroidism. Amplification of TCR beta CDR3 regions used RNA transcripts. HTBI primers were employed in first-round RT-PCR, then a second-round multiplex PCR followed. TCRdb reprocessed the multiplex PCR reads via MiXCR and lists one record per CDR3 protein. Among 650,000 to 900,000 distinct CDR3 sequences listed, 35% to 50% were seen once. Material: peripheral blood. These TCRs come from an adult man with Graves' ophthalmopathy.

This clonotype was seen at least ten times. The chain links TRBV7-2 to TRBJ1-2, with D possibly TRBD1 on 5 matching bases. The length of the CDR3 is 13 residues. Trimming pared 2 bases from V and 4 bases from J, leaving 8 bases between. Looked up from germline, CDR1 is SGHTA and CDR2 is FQGNSA. Here the CDR3 reads CASSLKGTYGYTF. As DNA, the CDR3 is TGTGCCAGCAGCTTAAAAGGGACCTATGGCTACACCTTC.

The J gene is TRBJ2-2, the V gene TRBV25-1; TRBD1 agrees at 8 bases. The trim removed 5 bases at V and 1 base at J, leaving 9 bases unmatched. Per the germline V gene, CDR1 is MGHDK and CDR2 is SYGVNS. This CDR3 contains 17 residues. The CDR3 reads CASSFSTGAVNTGELFF. The CDR3 nucleotides read TGTGCCAGCAGTTTCTCGACAGGGGCGGTGAACACCGGGGAGCTGTTTTTT.

The V and J genes are TRBV19 and TRBJ2-2; perhaps TRBD1 as D (6 bases). V lost 7 bases to trimming and J lost 5 bases, with 20 bases between them. The CDR3 loop spans 16 amino acids. Germline V gene data show CDR1 as LNHDA and CDR2 as SQIVND (reference sequence). In nucleotides, the CDR3 is TGTGCCAGTACCTCAAAGGTCGGGACACGTACCGGGGAGCTGTTTTTT. Protein: CASTSKVGTRTGELFF.

This clonotype was seen only a few times. V and J are TRBV12-3 or TRBV12-4 and TRBJ1-2; possibly TRBD1 for D (5 bases). This CDR3 contains 16 residues. Trimming cost V 2 bases and J 7 bases, with 20 bases left between them. CDR3 DNA sequence: TGTGCCAGCAGTTTATCGAGAATGGGGAGGGGAGGTGGCTACACCTTC. The encoded protein is CASSLSRMGRGGGYTF.

This clonotype was observed a few times. The chain joins TRBV6-1 to TRBJ1-2; TRBD1 aligns across 10 bases. This CDR3 contains 15 residues. The germline CDR1 and CDR2 sequences are MNHNS and SASEGT. J lost 7 bases, V lost 6 bases, and 11 bases had no gene match. CDR3 region: CASSQTGGLLGGYTF. CDR3 bases: TGTGCCAGCAGCCAGACAGGGGGCCTGTTGGGTGGCTACACCTTC.

This clonotype has a handful of counts. This chain connects TRBV14 to TRBJ2-2, with 8 bases fitting TRBD2. With V trimmed by 2 bases and J by 4 bases, 3 bases remained unmatched. In germline, CDR1 is SGHDN, CDR2 FVKESK. The length of the CDR3 is 15 residues. CDR3 residues: CASSQIGRATGELFF. The CDR3 nucleotides read TGTGCCAGCAGCCAAATCGGGAGGGCCACCGGGGAGCTGTTTTTT.

This clonotype was detected ten times or more. The rearrangement uses TRBV7-9 and TRBJ1-5, with D unresolved. Trimming took 5 bases from V and 3 from J, leaving 14 bases between them. Germline V gene data show CDR1 as SEHNR and CDR2 as FQNEAQ (reference sequence). The CDR3 is 15 residues long. For the CDR3, the DNA is TGTGCCAGCAGCGCTACGGGTGGGGTCAATCAGCCCCAGCATTTT. It codes for CASSATGGVNQPQHF.

Details on this clonotype: Germline is not matched at one junction end, which may reflect a read error. V is TRBV15 and J is TRBJ1-1, with D possibly matching TRBD1 (6 bases). Germline V gives CDR1 LNHNV, CDR2 YYDKDF (reference sequence). The length of the CDR3 is 15 residues. The CDR3 DNA sequence: TGTGCCACCAGCAGTCGTCCGGGGGCGTTGTCTGAGGCTTTCTTT. Protein product: CATSSRPGALSEAFF. Drawing the rest from reference TRBV15 and TRBJ1-1, the complete variable domain is DAMVIQNPRYQVTQFGKPVTLSCSQTLNHNVMYWYQQKSSQAPKLLFHYYDKDFNNEADTPDNFQSRRPNTSFCFLDIRSPGLGDTAMYLCATSSRPGALSEAFFGQGTRLTVV.

The CDR3 sequence: CASSLVGASGTREQYF. DNA of the CDR3: TGTGCCAGCAGCTTAGTGGGGGCTAGCGGGACCCGGGAGCAGTACTTC. V gene TRBV7-3 combines with J gene TRBJ2-7; 9 positions agree with TRBD2. Losses at the gene ends were 2 bases for V and 7 bases for J; bases not matched to a gene: 12. The CDR3 consists of 16 residues. Germline CDR1 and CDR2: SGHTA and FQGTGA.

This clonotype was counted at least ten times. The chain joins TRBV7-8 to TRBJ1-1; D possibly corresponds to TRBD1 (6 bases). The V gene lost 1 base and the J gene lost 3 bases, with 12 bases spanning the gap. Germline V gene data show CDR1 as SGHVS and CDR2 as FQNEAQ. CDR3 length: 15 amino acids. The CDR3 protein is CASSLVRGEYTEAFF. The CDR3, as DNA: TGTGCCAGCAGCTTAGTGAGGGGGGAGTACACTGAAGCTTTCTTT.

V usage is TRBV6-5 and J usage is TRBJ1-4, with TRBD1 matching over 7 bases. Losses at the gene ends were 5 bases for V and 4 bases for J; bases not matched to a gene: 4. Per the germline V gene, CDR1 is MNHEY and CDR2 is SVGAGI. The CDR3 is 14 residues long. The CDR3 spells CASSPRDSNEKLFF. The CDR3 DNA follows: TGTGCCAGCAGTCCCCGGGACAGTAATGAAAAACTGTTTTTT.

Points on this clonotype: A much larger clonotype is one base distant, so this may be a read error. This rearrangement joins TRBV11-1 to TRBJ1-4, with D perhaps TRBD1 (5 bases). This CDR3 contains 15 residues. Per the germline V gene, CDR1 is SGHAT and CDR2 is FQDESV (reference sequence). CDR3 region: CAGSFLPREGEKLFF. Here the CDR3 DNA reads TGTGCCGGCAGCTTTCTTCCCAGGGAGGGGGAAAAACTGTTTTTT.

This clonotype was recorded at least ten times. The V gene is TRBV6-1, the J gene TRBJ2-5; D gene unclear. The CDR3 is 11 residues long. CDR1 is MNHNS, CDR2 SASEGT, per germline. V shed 6 bases and J shed 4 bases, with 6 bases lying between them. DNA for the CDR3: TGTGCCAGCAGGCGAGGAGAGACCCAGTACTTC. Translation gives CASRRGETQYF.

To note about this clonotype: Germline and junction disagree at one end, which may indicate a read error. This chain links TRBV24-1 with TRBJ1-2; D might be TRBD1 (6 bases). The CDR3 consists of 12 residues. Germline loops: CDR1 KGHDR, CDR2 SFDVKD. DNA for the CDR3: TGTGCCACGAGTGTGGGGGCGGGTGGCTACACCTTC. Amino acids: CATSVGAGGYTF.